This T cell receptor beta chain was found in a study of regulatory T cells in long-lasting Graves disease. Building of the TCR beta libraries involved iRepertoire HTBI primers and Arm-PCR of CDR3 regions. TCRdb re-called the multiplex PCR reads with MiXCR, one entry per CDR3 protein. The top ten hold 8.9% of the sample, which has more than 450,000 distinct CDR3 sequences, about 12% seen once. Time point described: newly diagnosed GD, antithyroid drugs for less than 3 months. PBMC-derived RNA was used for the TCR library. The V end was cut by 6 bases, the J end by 4 bases, with 15 bases between. The V gene's germline CDR1 is MNHEY and CDR2 SVGEGT. The CDR3 has 15 residues. The sample was also reused in another study, on T cells in Graves' hyperthyroidism and ophthalmopathy.

This material consisted of peripheral blood mononuclear cells (PBMCs), taken at new diagnosis, from a patient treated with antithyroid drugs. This sequence originates from a woman aged 25 to 39 with Graves disease. The chain recombines TRBV6-2 or TRBV6-3 with TRBJ1-4; weak D call: TRBD1 (6 bases). The CDR3 sequence: CASSRTGNINEKLFF. The CDR3 region has the DNA TGTGCCAGCAGCCGAACAGGGAATATTAATGAAAAACTGTTTTTT.